This T cell receptor (beta chain) was profiled in a study of blood T cell repertoires in COVID-19. Study information: Sites across the United States, Italy and Spain contributed samples from acute and convalescent COVID-19. PBMCs, B-cell-depleted T cells, or T cells provided the cDNA or gDNA that made up the material.

In the original processing: Amplified reference gene primers provided the basis for estimating nucleated cell counts. Sequencing was performed with immunoSEQ multiplex PCR; in TCRdb, only in-frame clones are kept and a portion is missing. V and J calls and clone size are given by that table; D and trimming were obtained from the DNA. The sample holds some 120,000 clones, about three quarters seen once. V was trimmed by 5 bases and J by 5 bases, leaving 22 bases between them. The CDR3 contains 16 residues. The germline V gene encodes CDR1 SGHAT and CDR2 FQNNGV. Material: peripheral blood. This chain connects TRBV11-2 to TRBJ2-7; TRBD1 is a possible D gene (6 bases). The receptor was isolated from a human donor with acute or convalescent COVID-19. The donor label of this sample is uncertain. For the CDR3, the DNA is TGTGCCAGCAGCCACAGGGTTGTGGAGAGCCGAGACGAGCAGTACTTC. Translated: CASSHRVVESRDEQYF.